What follows describes a single TCR beta chain. With a J-beta primer mix and a sample-barcoded 5' primer, a second PCR ran roughly 6 to 11 cycles. Each CDR3 protein gets one entry after TCRdb re-called the 5' RACE reads with MiXCR. Of hundreds of thousands of distinct CDR3 sequences listed, 40% to 65% are singletons. The study drew donors from healthy Caucasian individuals in Russia aged roughly 6 to 95. The CDR3 runs to 15 residues. The germline gives CDR1 SGHVS, CDR2 FQNEAQ. Trimming removed 3 bases from V and 5 bases from J; junction bases left unmatched: 5. The data were taken from a study of blood T cells in healthy people across ages.

Specimen: blood. The chain links TRBV7-8 to TRBJ1-1, with 11 bases aligning to TRBD1. The sequence derives from a woman of 80 years or more in good health. The CDR3 is CASSLDRGLGTEAFF. The CDR3 nucleotides are TGTGCCAGCAGCTTGGACAGGGGGCTTGGAACTGAAGCTTTCTTT.